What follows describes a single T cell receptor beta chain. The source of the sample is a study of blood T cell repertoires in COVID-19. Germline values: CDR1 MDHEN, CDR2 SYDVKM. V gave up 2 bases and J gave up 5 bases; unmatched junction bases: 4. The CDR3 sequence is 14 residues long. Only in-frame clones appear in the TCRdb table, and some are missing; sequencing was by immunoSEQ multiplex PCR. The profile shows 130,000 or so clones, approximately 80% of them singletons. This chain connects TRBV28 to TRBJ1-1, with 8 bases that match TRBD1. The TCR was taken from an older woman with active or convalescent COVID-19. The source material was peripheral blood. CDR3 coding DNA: TGTGCCAGCAGTTTACAGGGGGCCTGGACTGAAGCTTTCTTT. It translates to CASSLQGAWTEAFF. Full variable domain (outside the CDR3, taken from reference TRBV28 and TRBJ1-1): DVKVTQSSRYLVKRTGEKVFLECVQDMDHENMFWYRQDPGLGLRLIYFSYDVKMKEKGDIPEGYSVSREKKERFSLILESASTNQTSMYLCASSLQGAWTEAFFGQGTRLTVV.